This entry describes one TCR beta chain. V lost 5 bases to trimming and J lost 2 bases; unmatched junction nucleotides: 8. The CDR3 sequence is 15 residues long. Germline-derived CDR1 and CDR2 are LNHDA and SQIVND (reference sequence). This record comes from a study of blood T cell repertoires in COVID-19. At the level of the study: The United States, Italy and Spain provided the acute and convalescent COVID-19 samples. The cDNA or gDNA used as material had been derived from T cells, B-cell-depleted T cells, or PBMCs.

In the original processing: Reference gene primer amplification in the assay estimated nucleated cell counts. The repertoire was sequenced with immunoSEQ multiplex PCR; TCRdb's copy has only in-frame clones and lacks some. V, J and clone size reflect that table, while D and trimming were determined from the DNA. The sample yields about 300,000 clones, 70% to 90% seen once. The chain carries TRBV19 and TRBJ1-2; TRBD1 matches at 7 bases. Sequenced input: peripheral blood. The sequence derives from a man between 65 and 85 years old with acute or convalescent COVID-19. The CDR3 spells CASSAVRDSNYGYTF. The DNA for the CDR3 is TGTGCCAGTAGTGCAGTCCGGGACAGCAACTATGGCTACACCTTC.